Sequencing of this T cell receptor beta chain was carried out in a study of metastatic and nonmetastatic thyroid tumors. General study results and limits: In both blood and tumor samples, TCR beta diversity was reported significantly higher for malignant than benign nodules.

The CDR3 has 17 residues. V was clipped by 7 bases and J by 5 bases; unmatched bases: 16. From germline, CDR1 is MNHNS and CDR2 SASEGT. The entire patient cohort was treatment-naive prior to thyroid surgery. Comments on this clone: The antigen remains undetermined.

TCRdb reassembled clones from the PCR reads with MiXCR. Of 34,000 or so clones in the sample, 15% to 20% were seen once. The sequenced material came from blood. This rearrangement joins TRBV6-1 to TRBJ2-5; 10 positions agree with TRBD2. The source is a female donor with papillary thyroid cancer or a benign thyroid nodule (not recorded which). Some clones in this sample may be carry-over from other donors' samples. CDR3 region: CASISLGASGSIETQYF. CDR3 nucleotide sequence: TGTGCCAGCATCTCCCTCGGCGCTAGCGGGAGTATTGAGACCCAGTACTTC.